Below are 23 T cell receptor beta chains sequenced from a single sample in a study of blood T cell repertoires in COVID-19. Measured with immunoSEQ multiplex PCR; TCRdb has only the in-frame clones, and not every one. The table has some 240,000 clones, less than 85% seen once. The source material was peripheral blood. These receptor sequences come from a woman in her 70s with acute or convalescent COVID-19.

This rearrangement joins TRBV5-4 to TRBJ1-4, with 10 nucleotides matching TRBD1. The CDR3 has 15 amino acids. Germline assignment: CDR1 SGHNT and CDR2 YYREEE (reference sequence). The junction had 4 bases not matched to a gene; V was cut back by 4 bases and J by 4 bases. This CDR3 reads CASSRTGGGNEKLFF. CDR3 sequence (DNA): TGTGCCAGCAGCAGGACAGGGGGAGGTAATGAAAAACTGTTTTTT.

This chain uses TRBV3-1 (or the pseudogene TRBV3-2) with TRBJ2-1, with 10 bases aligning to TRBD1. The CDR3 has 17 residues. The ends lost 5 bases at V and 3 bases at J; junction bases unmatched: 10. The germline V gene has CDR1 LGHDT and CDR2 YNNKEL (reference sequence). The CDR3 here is CASSWSPGTGDYNEQFF. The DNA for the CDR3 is TGTGCCAGCAGCTGGTCACCCGGGACAGGGGACTACAATGAGCAGTTCTTC.

CDR3 amino acids: CASSETGENSPLHF. The CDR3 coding sequence is TGTGCCAGCAGTGAAACAGGCGAGAATTCACCCCTCCACTTT. The chain employs TRBV2 and TRBJ1-6; a possible D gene is TRBD1 (5 bases). Trimming removed 2 bases at V and 7 bases at J, with 9 bases between. Per germline, CDR1 SNHLY and CDR2 FYNNEI. The CDR3 covers 14 residues.

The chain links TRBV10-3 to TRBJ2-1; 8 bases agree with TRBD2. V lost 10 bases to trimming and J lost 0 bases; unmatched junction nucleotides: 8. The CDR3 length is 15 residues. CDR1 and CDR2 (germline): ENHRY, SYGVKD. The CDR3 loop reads CASSPGGSSYNEQFF. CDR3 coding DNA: TGTGCCAGCAGCCCGGGGGGGAGCTCCTACAATGAGCAGTTCTTC.

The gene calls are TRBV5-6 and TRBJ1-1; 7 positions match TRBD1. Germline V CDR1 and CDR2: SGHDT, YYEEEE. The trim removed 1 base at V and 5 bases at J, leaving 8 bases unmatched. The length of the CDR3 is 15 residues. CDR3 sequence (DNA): TGTGCCAGCAGCTTGACGCGACAGGGACGGACTGAAGCTTTCTTT. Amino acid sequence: CASSLTRQGRTEAFF. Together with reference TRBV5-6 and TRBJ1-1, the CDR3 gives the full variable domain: DAGVTQSPTHLIKTRGQQVTLRCSPKSGHDTVSWYQQALGQGPQFIFQYYEEEERQRGNFPDRFSGHQFPNYSSELNVNALLLGDSALYLCASSLTRQGRTEAFFGQGTRLTVV.

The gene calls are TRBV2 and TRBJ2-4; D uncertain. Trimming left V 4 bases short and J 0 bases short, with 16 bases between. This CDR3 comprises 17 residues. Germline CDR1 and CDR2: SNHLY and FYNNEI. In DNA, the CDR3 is TGTGCCAGCAGTGGTTACAGAGAACTTCTAGCCAAAAACATTCAGTACTTC. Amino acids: CASSGYRELLAKNIQYF. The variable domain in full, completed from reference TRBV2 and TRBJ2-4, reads EPEVTQTPSHQVTQMGQEVILRCVPISNHLYFYWYRQILGQKVEFLVSFYNNEISEKSEIFDDQFSVERPDGSNFTLKIRSTKLEDSAMYFCASSGYRELLAKNIQYFGAGTRLSVL.

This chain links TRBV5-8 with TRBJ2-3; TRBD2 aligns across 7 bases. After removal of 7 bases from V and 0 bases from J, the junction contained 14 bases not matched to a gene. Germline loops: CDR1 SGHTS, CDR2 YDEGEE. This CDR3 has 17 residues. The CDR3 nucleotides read TGTGCCAGCGAGGGACTACCGCTCTCTTATAGCACAGATACGCAGTATTTT. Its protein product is CASEGLPLSYSTDTQYF.

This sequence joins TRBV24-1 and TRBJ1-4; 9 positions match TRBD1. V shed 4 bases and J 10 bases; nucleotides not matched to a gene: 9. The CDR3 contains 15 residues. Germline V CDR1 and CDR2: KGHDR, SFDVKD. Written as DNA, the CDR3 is TGTGCCACCAGTGAAGGGGGACAGGGTGTTCGAAAACTGTTTTTT. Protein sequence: CATSEGGQGVRKLFF.

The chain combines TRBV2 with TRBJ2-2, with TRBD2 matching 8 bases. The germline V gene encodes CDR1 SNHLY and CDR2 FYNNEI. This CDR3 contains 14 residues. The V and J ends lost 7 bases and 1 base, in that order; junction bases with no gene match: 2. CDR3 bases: TGTGCCAGCACGGGGGGGAAGAACACCGGGGAGCTGTTTTTT. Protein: CASTGGKNTGELFF.

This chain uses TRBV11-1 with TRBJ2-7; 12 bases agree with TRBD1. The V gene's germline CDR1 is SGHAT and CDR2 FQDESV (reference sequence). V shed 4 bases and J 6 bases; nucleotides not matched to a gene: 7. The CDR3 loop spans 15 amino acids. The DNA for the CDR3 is TGTGCCAGCAGCTCCGAGGGACAGGGGGCCTCCGAGCAGTACTTC. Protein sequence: CASSSEGQGASEQYF.

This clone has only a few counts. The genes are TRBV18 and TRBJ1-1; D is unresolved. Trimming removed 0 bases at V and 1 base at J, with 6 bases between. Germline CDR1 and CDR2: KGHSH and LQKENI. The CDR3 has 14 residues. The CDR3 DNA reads TGTGCCAGCTCACCACCGCACAGGAACACTGAAGCTTTCTTT. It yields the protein CASSPPHRNTEAFF. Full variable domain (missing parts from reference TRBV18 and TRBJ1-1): NAGVMQNPRHLVRRRGQEARLRCSPMKGHSHVYWYRQLPEEGLKFMVYLQKENIIDESGMPKERFSAEFPKEGPSILRIQQVVRGDSAAYFCASSPPHRNTEAFFGQGTRLTVV.

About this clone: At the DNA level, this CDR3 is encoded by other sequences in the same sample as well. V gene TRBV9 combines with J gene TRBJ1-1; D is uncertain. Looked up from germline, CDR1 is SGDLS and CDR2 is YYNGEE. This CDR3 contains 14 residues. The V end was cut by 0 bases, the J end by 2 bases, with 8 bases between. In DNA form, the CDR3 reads TGTGCCAGCAGCGTAGCCCCCTTAAACACTGAAGCTTTCTTT. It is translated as CASSVAPLNTEAFF.

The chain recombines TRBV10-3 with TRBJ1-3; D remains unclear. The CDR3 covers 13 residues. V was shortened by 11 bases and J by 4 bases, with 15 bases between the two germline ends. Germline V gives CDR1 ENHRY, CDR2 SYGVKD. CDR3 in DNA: TGTGCCTCTAGGGAGGGAGCCGGAAACACCATATATTTT. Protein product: CASREGAGNTIYF.

CDR3 in amino acids: CASSQVAEGTYNEQFF. CDR3 coding DNA: TGCGCCAGCAGCCAAGTTGCAGAGGGTACCTACAATGAGCAGTTCTTC. The chain has TRBV4-1 and TRBJ2-1; possible D gene TRBD2, 5 bases. Per the germline V gene, CDR1 is MGHRA and CDR2 is YSYEKL. The CDR3 length is 16 residues. The germline V and J ends were trimmed by 1 base and 2 bases, with 12 bases remaining between them.

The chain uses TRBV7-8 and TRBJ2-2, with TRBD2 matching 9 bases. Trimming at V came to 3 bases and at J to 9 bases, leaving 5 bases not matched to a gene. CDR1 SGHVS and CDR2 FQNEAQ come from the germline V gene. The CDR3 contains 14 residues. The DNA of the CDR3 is TGTGCCAGCAGCTTTGGTAGCGGGGGTCGGGAGCTGTTTTTT. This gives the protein CASSFGSGGRELFF. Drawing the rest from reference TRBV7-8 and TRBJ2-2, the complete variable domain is GAGVSQSPRYKVAKRGQDVALRCDPISGHVSLFWYQQALGQGPEFLTYFQNEAQLDKSGLPSDRFFAERPEGSVSTLKIQRTQQEDSAVYLCASSFGSGGRELFFGEGSRLTVL.

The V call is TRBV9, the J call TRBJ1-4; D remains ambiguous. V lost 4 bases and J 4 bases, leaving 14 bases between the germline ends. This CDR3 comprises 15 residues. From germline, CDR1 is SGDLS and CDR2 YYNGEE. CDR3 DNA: TGTGCCAGCAGCTTATCCGGGTTCAGTAATGAAAAACTGTTTTTT. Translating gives CASSLSGFSNEKLFF.

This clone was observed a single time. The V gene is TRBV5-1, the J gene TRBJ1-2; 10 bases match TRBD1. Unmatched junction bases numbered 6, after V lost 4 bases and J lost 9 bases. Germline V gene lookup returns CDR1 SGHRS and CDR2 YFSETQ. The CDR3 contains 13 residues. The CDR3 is CASSQEGQGSYTF. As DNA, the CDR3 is TGCGCCAGCAGCCAAGAGGGACAGGGGAGCTACACCTTC.

CDR3 region: CASSGTRERSRNIQYF. In nucleotides, the CDR3 is TGTGCCAGTTCCGGGACTAGAGAAAGGTCCCGAAACATTCAGTACTTC. This sequence joins TRBV19 and TRBJ2-4, with 8 bases aligning to TRBD2. The CDR3 contains 16 residues. Germline V gene lookup returns CDR1 LNHDA and CDR2 SQIVND (reference sequence). Trimming at V came to 8 bases and at J to 6 bases, leaving 15 bases not matched to a gene.

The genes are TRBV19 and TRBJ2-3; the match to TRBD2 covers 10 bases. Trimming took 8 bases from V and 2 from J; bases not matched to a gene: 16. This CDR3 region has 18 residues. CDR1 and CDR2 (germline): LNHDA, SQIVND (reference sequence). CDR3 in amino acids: CASRGKRGGPIYTDTQYF. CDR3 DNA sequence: TGTGCCAGTCGTGGTAAGCGGGGGGGGCCGATCTACACAGATACGCAGTATTTT.

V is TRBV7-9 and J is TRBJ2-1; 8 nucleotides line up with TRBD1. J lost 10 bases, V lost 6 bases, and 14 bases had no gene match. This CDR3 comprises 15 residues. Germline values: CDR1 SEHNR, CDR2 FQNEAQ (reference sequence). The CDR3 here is CASSQGADSGWEQFF. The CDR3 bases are TGTGCCAGCAGTCAGGGGGCGGACTCTGGGTGGGAGCAGTTCTTC.

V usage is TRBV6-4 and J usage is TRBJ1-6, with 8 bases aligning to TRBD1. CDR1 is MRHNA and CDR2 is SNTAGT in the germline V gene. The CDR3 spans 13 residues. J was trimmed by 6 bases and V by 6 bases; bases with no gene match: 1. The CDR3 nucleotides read TGTGCCAGCAGCACAGGGGGTAATTCACCCCTCCACTTT. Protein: CASSTGGNSPLHF.

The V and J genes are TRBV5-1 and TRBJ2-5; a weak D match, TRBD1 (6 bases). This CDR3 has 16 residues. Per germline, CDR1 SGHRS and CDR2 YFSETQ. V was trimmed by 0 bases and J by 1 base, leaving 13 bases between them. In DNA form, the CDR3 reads TGCGCCAGCAGCTTGGCCAGGGGAGCAGTCCAAGAGACCCAGTACTTC. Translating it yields CASSLARGAVQETQYF.

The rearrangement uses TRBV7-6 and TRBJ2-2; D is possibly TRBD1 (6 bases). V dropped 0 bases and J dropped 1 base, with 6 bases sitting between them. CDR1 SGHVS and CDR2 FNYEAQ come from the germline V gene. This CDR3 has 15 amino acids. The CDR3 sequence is CASSLAQGNTGELFF. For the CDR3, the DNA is TGTGCCAGCAGCTTAGCACAGGGGAACACCGGGGAGCTGTTTTTT.